These 17 T cell receptor beta chains were sequenced from one sample in a study of blood T cell repertoires in COVID-19. Libraries were prepared by immunoSEQ multiplex PCR; TCRdb keeps only in-frame clonotypes and omits some of them. The sample contains about 19,000 clones, over 75% of which appear only once. Sequencing was carried out using peripheral blood. Source of these receptors: a human donor in a cohort sampled during active COVID-19.

J is TRBJ1-6 and V is TRBV4-3, with D unresolved. Between the trimmed V and J ends, which lost 0 bases and 9 bases, there was a span of 18 bases. CDR1 and CDR2 (germline): LGHNA, YSLEER. This CDR3 region has 17 residues. The CDR3 nucleotides are TGCGCCAGCAGCCAAGATAGCACGGGAAGGCGGGCTTCACCCCTCCACTTT. Translating gives CASSQDSTGRRASPLHF.

The V gene is TRBV7-9, the J gene TRBJ2-5; D is perhaps TRBD2 (6 bases). V was cut by 6 bases and J by 5 bases, with 19 bases left in between. Germline CDR1 is SEHNR and CDR2 is FQNEAQ (reference sequence). There are 15 residues in the CDR3. The CDR3 loop is CASSPLGTPYETQYF. The CDR3 region has the DNA TGTGCCAGCAGTCCACTCGGGACTCCATACGAGACCCAGTACTTC. Variable domain in full (rest from reference TRBV7-9 and TRBJ2-5): DTGVSQNPRHKITKRGQNVTFRCDPISEHNRLYWYRQTLGQGPEFLTYFQNEAQLEKSRLLSDRFSAERPKGSFSTLEIQRTEQGDSAMYLCASSPLGTPYETQYFGPGTRLLVL.

The rearrangement links TRBV21-1 to TRBJ2-7; the table's D call TRBD2 went unverified against the DNA. TRBV21-1 is labeled a pseudogene. The CDR3 has 18 amino acids. The CDR3 coding sequence is TGTGCCAGCAGCACCCGGGACAGGGATCTAGCGGGAAGATACGAGCAGTACTTC. Its protein product is CASSTRDRDLAGRYEQYF.

This chain links TRBV21-1 with TRBJ1-2; no check of the table's D call, TRBD1, against the DNA was made. TRBV21-1 is a known pseudogene. The CDR3 is 15 residues long. CDR3 amino acids: CASSTTGTGINGYTF. Here the CDR3 DNA reads TGTGCCAGCAGCACCACCGGGACAGGGATCAATGGCTACACCTTC.

This rearrangement joins TRBV27 to TRBJ1-1; D might be TRBD1 (6 bases). The CDR3 sequence is 14 residues long. Germline values: CDR1 MNHEY, CDR2 SMNVEV (reference sequence). The V end was cut by 4 bases, the J end by 9 bases, with 18 bases between. The CDR3 coding sequence is TGTGCCAGCAGTTGGGATCCCGGGGGGGGCAAAGCTTTCTTT. It encodes CASSWDPGGGKAFF.

A single count supports this clone. CDR3 nucleotides: TGTGCCAGCAGTTTCCTCAGGGCCGTGTCAGATACGCAGTATTTT. Amino acids: CASSFLRAVSDTQYF. The chain combines TRBV6-5 with TRBJ2-3, with D possibly matching TRBD1 (5 bases). V was trimmed by 4 bases and J by 4 bases, leaving 15 bases between them. The V gene's germline CDR1 is MNHEY and CDR2 SVGAGI. The CDR3 has 15 residues.

This clone has just one count. The chain is built from TRBV4-2 and TRBJ2-7, with 8 bases fitting TRBD2. Unmatched junction bases numbered 1, after V lost 0 bases and J lost 0 bases. This CDR3 comprises 15 residues. CDR1 LGHNA and CDR2 YNFKEQ come from the germline V gene. This CDR3 is CASSQDTSGSYEQYF. CDR3 nucleotide sequence: TGTGCCAGCAGCCAAGATACTAGCGGCTCCTACGAGCAGTACTTC.

This clone was found once. This sequence joins TRBV28 and TRBJ1-2; tentative D call: TRBD1 (6 bases). The CDR3 loop spans 13 amino acids. Trimming left V 3 bases short and J 4 bases short, with 9 bases between. CDR1 and CDR2 from the germline V gene are MDHEN and SYDVKM. The DNA for the CDR3 is TGTGCCAGCAGTTTTCCAGGGGCCTATGGCTACACCTTC. This sequence encodes CASSFPGAYGYTF.

This chain connects TRBV28 to TRBJ1-5; D gene unclear. CDR3 length equals 16 residues. Trimming removed 6 bases from V and 6 bases from J, with 21 bases in between. CDR1 and CDR2 (germline): MDHEN, SYDVKM. Here the CDR3 DNA reads TGTGCCAGCAGGCAAACCGCTCCGGGGTTAGGTCAGCCCCAGCATTTT. Translating gives CASRQTAPGLGQPQHF.

This chain links TRBV20-1 with TRBJ2-7; 8 nucleotides align to TRBD2. CDR1 and CDR2 (germline): DFQATT, SNEGSKA (reference sequence). The CDR3 has 11 residues. The CDR3 DNA follows: TGCAGGCCGGGACTAGGTGACGAGCAGTACTTC. It yields the protein CRPGLGDEQYF.

The rearrangement uses TRBV10-2 and TRBJ2-2; 11 bases are shared with TRBD2. The germline gives CDR1 WSHSY, CDR2 SAAADI. V shed 7 bases, J shed 1 base, and the junction held 2 bases outside the gene matches. The CDR3 has 15 amino acids. The CDR3 nucleotides read TGCGCCAGCACCGGACTAGCGGGGAACACCGGGGAGCTGTTTTTT. The encoded protein is CASTGLAGNTGELFF.

V is TRBV20-1 and J is TRBJ2-7; tentative D call: TRBD2 (6 bases). The CDR3 sequence is 13 residues long. V was shortened by 3 bases and J by 2 bases, with 11 bases between the two germline ends. Germline lookup yields CDR1 DFQATT and CDR2 SNEGSKA (reference sequence). The CDR3 sequence: CSASPGGTYEQYF. The CDR3 DNA reads as TGCAGTGCTAGTCCCGGGGGAACCTACGAGCAGTACTTC.

This rearrangement joins TRBV5-4 to TRBJ2-1, with 7 bases aligning to TRBD1. V shed 4 bases, J shed 6 bases, and the junction held 10 bases outside the gene matches. Germline CDR1 is SGHNT and CDR2 is YYREEE (reference sequence). CDR3 length equals 15 residues. CDR3 DNA sequence: TGTGCCAGCAGCGTAGATTCCAGGGGGTCCAATGAGCAGTTCTTC. Its protein product is CASSVDSRGSNEQFF.

The chain couples TRBV5-4 to TRBJ2-1; TRBD1 matches at 9 bases. J lost 4 bases, V lost 6 bases, and 8 bases had no gene match. The CDR3 is 15 residues long. Germline CDR1 SGHNT, CDR2 YYREEE (reference sequence). The CDR3 sequence is CASTEGTGSYNEQFF. Written as DNA, the CDR3 is TGTGCCAGCACGGAGGGGACAGGGTCTTACAATGAGCAGTTCTTC. Full variable domain (outside the CDR3, taken from reference TRBV5-4 and TRBJ2-1): ETGVTQSPTHLIKTRGQQVTLRCSSQSGHNTVSWYQQALGQGPQFIFQYYREEENGRGNFPPRFSGLQFPNYSSELNVNALELDDSALYLCASTEGTGSYNEQFFGPGTRLTVL.

V usage is TRBV9 and J usage is TRBJ2-1; tentatively, D is TRBD1 (6 bases). CDR1 and CDR2 (germline): SGDLS, YYNGEE. V gave up 3 bases and J gave up 4 bases, with 11 bases separating them. The CDR3 has 14 residues. The CDR3 region has the DNA TGTGCCAGCAGCGCACTGGACAGTTACAATGAGCAGTTCTTC. Protein product: CASSALDSYNEQFF.

This sequence joins TRBV2 and TRBJ2-3, with 9 bases lining up with TRBD2. V shed 1 base and J 4 bases; nucleotides not matched to a gene: 6. Germline V CDR1 and CDR2: SNHLY, FYNNEI. The CDR3 length is 16 residues. The CDR3 spells CASSEGLAGEADTQYF. In DNA, the CDR3 is TGTGCCAGCAGTGAAGGGTTAGCGGGAGAGGCAGATACGCAGTATTTT. Full variable domain (rest looked up from reference TRBV2 and TRBJ2-3): EPEVTQTPSHQVTQMGQEVILRCVPISNHLYFYWYRQILGQKVEFLVSFYNNEISEKSEIFDDQFSVERPDGSNFTLKIRSTKLEDSAMYFCASSEGLAGEADTQYFGPGTRLTVL.

The chain links TRBV25-1 to TRBJ2-7; 11 bases line up with TRBD1. V shed 4 bases, J shed 6 bases, and the junction held 17 bases outside the gene matches. CDR1 and CDR2 (germline): MGHDK, SYGVNS. The CDR3 contains 18 residues. The CDR3 DNA reads as TGTGCCAGCAGTGCCCTCCGGGACAGGGGGTCCCACGGATCCGAGCAGTACTTC. It is translated as CASSALRDRGSHGSEQYF.